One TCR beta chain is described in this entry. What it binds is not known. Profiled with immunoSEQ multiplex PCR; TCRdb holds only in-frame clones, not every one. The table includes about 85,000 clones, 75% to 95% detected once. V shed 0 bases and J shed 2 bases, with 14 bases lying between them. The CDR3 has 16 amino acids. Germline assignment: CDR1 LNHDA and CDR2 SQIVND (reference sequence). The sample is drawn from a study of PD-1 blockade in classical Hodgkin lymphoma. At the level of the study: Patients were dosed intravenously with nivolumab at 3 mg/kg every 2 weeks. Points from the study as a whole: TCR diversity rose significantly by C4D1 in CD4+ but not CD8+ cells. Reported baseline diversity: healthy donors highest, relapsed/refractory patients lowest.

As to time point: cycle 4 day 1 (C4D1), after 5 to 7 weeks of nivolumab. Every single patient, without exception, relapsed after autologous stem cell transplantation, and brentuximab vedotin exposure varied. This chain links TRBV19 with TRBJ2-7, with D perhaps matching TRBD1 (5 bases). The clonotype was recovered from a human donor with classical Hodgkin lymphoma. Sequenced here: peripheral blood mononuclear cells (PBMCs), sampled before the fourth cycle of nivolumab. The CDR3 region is CASSIDSPARAYEQYF. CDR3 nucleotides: TGTGCCAGTAGTATAGATTCACCGGCCAGGGCCTACGAGCAGTACTTC. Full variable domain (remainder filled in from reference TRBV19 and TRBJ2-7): DGGITQSPKYLFRKEGQNVTLSCEQNLNHDAMYWYRQDPGQGLRLIYYSQIVNDFQKGDIAEGYSVSREKKESFPLTVTSAQKNPTAFYLCASSIDSPARAYEQYFGPGTRLTVT.